Listed below are T cell receptor beta chains from one sample, sequenced in a study of radiation and T cells in renal cell carcinoma. Clones were read by immunoSEQ multiplex PCR, and TCRdb kept only the in-frame ones, dropping some. The sample has 140,000 to 150,000 clones, 88% seen once. The starting material was blood, obtained from a patient whose treatment included radiotherapy and nephrectomy. Receptors originate from a woman in her seventies with renal cell carcinoma. The CDR3 runs from the conserved cysteine through the conserved F or W. The D gene is left open where the match is weak. Only part of the rows carry a size: once, few, many, or a class if the clone is expanded.

TRBJ1-4 TRBV5-6 . . CASSITGINEKLFF TGTGCCAGCAGCATTACAGGGATTAATGAAAAACTGTTTTTT
TRBJ1-1 TRBV5-1 . . CASSRTKGGGNTEAFF TGCGCCAGCAGCAGGACGAAGGGGGGCGGGAACACTGAAGCTTTCTTT
TRBJ1-1 TRBV6-1 . . CASREGIGTEAFF TGTGCCAGCAGGGAGGGGATTGGGACTGAAGCTTTCTTT
TRBJ2-3 TRBV9 . TRBD2 CASSVSGASTDTQYF TGTGCCAGCAGCGTGAGCGGGGCTAGCACAGATACGCAGTATTTT
TRBJ1-1 TRBV6-1 . . CASSVAENTEAFF TGTGCCAGCAGTGTTGCAGAGAACACTGAAGCTTTCTTT
TRBJ1-5 TRBV19 . . CASSGGGNSNQPQHF TGTGCCAGTAGCGGAGGGGGGAACAGCAATCAGCCCCAGCATTTT
TRBJ2-3 TRBV7-2 . . CASSLDGGRADTQYF TGTGCCAGCAGCCTCGATGGGGGTCGGGCAGATACGCAGTATTTT
TRBJ1-1 TRBV5-1 . TRBD1 CASSSGTGGKTEAFF TGCGCCAGCAGCTCCGGGACAGGGGGAAAGACTGAAGCTTTCTTT
TRBJ1-1 TRBV29-1 . TRBD1 CSVDGTGFEAFF TGCAGCGTTGACGGGACAGGCTTTGAAGCTTTCTTT
TRBJ2-5 TRBV5-1 once . CASSQVHRVQETQYF TGCGCCAGCAGCCAAGTCCACAGGGTTCAAGAGACCCAGTACTTC
TRBJ2-5 TRBV13 . TRBD2 CASSLILAGGETQYF TGTGCCAGCAGCTTAATACTAGCGGGGGGGGAGACCCAGTACTTC
TRBJ1-1 TRBV19 few . CASSTYPNTEAFF TGTGCCAGTAGTACATATCCAAACACTGAAGCTTTCTTT
TRBJ2-1 TRBV7-2 . TRBD2 CASSLVGTSGGDEQFF TGTGCCAGCAGCTTAGTAGGGACTAGCGGGGGCGATGAGCAGTTCTTC
TRBJ2-7 TRBV30 once . CAWSPGLNSYEQYF TGTGCCTGGAGTCCAGGCCTGAATTCCTACGAGCAGTACTTC
TRBJ2-1 TRBV14 . TRBD2 CASSQVSGPYNEQFF TGTGCCAGCAGCCAGGTTAGCGGGCCCTACAATGAGCAGTTCTTC
TRBJ2-7 TRBV19 . . CASSVGSYEQYF TGTGCCAGTAGTGTAGGTTCCTACGAGCAGTACTTC
TRBJ2-7 TRBV6-5 . TRBD1 CASSRTGVSEQYF TGTGCCAGCAGTAGGACAGGGGTTAGCGAGCAGTACTTC
TRBJ2-1 TRBV4-3 . TRBD2 CASSQEGFGGGLLGSYNEQFF TGCGCCAGCAGCCAAGAAGGCTTTGGGGGGGGTCTTCTTGGCTCCTACAATGAGCAGTTCTTC
TRBJ1-5 TRBV19 . . CASSIGGGGRQPQHF TGTGCCAGTAGTATAGGAGGGGGGGGCAGGCAGCCCCAGCATTTT
TRBJ1-1 TRBV7-8 . TRBD1 CASSLTHTGTAFFF TGTGCCAGCAGCTTAACTCACACCGGGACAGCATTTTTCTTT
TRBJ2-7 TRBV18 once TRBD1 CASSHLDRNSYEQYF TGTGCCAGCTCACACCTGGACAGGAACTCCTACGAGCAGTACTTC
TRBJ1-1 TRBV30 . . CAWNRGLTEAFF TGTGCCTGGAACCGGGGATTGACTGAAGCTTTCTTT
TRBJ2-5 TRBV5-4 once . CASSLGGGRSGETQYF TGTGCCAGCAGCTTGGGAGGGGGCCGTAGCGGAGAGACCCAGTACTTC
TRBJ1-1 TRBV5-1 . . CASSLQVDTEAFF TGCGCCAGCAGCTTACAGGTAGACACTGAAGCTTTCTTT
TRBJ1-2 TRBV5-1 . . CASSLKENYGYTF TGCGCCAGCAGCTTGAAGGAGAACTATGGCTACACCTTC
TRBJ1-5 TRBV25-1 . . CASSEMGALGQPQHF TGTGCCAGCAGTGAAATGGGGGCATTGGGTCAGCCCCAGCATTTT
TRBJ2-7 TRBV5-4 . . CASSRDPTGRISYEQYF TGTGCCAGCAGCCGAGACCCGACAGGGAGGATCTCCTACGAGCAGTACTTC
TRBJ1-2 TRBV30 . . CAWTQGNYGYTF TGTGCCTGGACTCAAGGGAACTATGGCTACACCTTC
TRBJ1-2 TRBV10-3 . . CAISGRRGDERYTF TGTGCCATCAGTGGTAGGCGCGGAGACGAACGCTACACCTTC
TRBJ2-4 TRBV27 . TRBD2 CASSIRHVPGLAALAKNIQYF TGTGCCAGCAGCATAAGACATGTACCGGGACTAGCGGCGCTAGCCAAAAACATTCAGTACTTC
TRBJ2-1 TRBV5-1 . . CASSTGQWGFNEQFF TGCGCCAGCAGCACCGGCCAGTGGGGGTTCAATGAGCAGTTCTTC
TRBJ2-5 TRBV6-5 . TRBD2 CASRGLAGGETQYF TGTGCCAGCAGGGGACTAGCGGGGGGGGAGACCCAGTACTTC
TRBJ2-7 TRBV6-5 few . CASSNGLLQYF TGTGCCAGCAGCAACGGGCTTTTGCAGTACTTC
TRBJ2-3 TRBV9 . . CASSAAPGDTQYF TGTGCCAGCAGCGCCGCTCCGGGAGATACGCAGTATTTT
TRBJ2-7 TRBV19 . . CASSRTAKNYEQYF TGTGCCAGTAGTCGGACAGCCAAAAATTACGAGCAGTACTTC
TRBJ1-1 TRBV6-5 . TRBD1 CASRQGAREGTEAFF TGTGCCAGCAGGCAGGGGGCGCGGGAGGGCACTGAAGCTTTCTTT
TRBJ2-3 TRBV11-2 . . CASSRITVAGGWDTQYF TGTGCCAGCAGCCGGATTACCGTAGCAGGAGGGTGGGATACGCAGTATTTT
TRBJ2-5 TRBV9 . . CASSVVGRVSETQYF TGTGCCAGCAGCGTAGTAGGCAGGGTCTCGGAGACCCAGTACTTC
TRBJ2-7 TRBV6-5 . . CASSYKATTYEQYF TGTGCCAGCAGTTATAAAGCCACCACCTACGAGCAGTACTTC
TRBJ1-2 TRBV27 . . CASSATAGRLLPYGYTF TGTGCCAGCAGCGCCACGGCGGGCAGACTACTTCCTTATGGCTACACCTTC
TRBJ2-1 TRBV7-9 . TRBD2 CASSLVRLAGLHNEQFF TGTGCCAGCAGCTTAGTAAGACTAGCGGGGCTACACAATGAGCAGTTCTTC
TRBJ2-7 TRBV11-2 . TRBD2 CASRPGGTPEQYF TGTGCCAGCAGACCGGGGGGGACCCCGGAGCAGTACTTC
TRBJ2-7 TRBV6-1 . TRBD1 CASSEKDRGQMYF TGTGCCAGCAGTGAAAAGGATAGGGGACAGATGTACTTC
TRBJ1-1 TRBV6-6 . . CASSYEYATEAFF TGTGCCAGCAGTTACGAGTATGCCACTGAAGCTTTCTTT
TRBJ1-1 TRBV9 . . CASSPWRGGDTEAFF TGTGCCAGCAGCCCATGGAGGGGCGGGGACACTGAAGCTTTCTTT